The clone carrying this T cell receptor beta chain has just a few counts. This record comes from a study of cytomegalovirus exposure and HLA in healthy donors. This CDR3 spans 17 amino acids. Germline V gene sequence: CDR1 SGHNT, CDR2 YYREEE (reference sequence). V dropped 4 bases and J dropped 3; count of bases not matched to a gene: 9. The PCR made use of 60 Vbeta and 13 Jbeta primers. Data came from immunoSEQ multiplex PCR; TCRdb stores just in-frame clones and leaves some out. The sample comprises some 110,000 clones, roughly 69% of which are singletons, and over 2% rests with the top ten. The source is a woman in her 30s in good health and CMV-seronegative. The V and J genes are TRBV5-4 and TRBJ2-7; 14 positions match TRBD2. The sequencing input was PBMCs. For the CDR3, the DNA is TGTGCCAGCAGCCTCTTGACTAGCGGGAGGGCACGCTACGAGCAGTACTTC. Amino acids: CASSLLTSGRARYEQYF.